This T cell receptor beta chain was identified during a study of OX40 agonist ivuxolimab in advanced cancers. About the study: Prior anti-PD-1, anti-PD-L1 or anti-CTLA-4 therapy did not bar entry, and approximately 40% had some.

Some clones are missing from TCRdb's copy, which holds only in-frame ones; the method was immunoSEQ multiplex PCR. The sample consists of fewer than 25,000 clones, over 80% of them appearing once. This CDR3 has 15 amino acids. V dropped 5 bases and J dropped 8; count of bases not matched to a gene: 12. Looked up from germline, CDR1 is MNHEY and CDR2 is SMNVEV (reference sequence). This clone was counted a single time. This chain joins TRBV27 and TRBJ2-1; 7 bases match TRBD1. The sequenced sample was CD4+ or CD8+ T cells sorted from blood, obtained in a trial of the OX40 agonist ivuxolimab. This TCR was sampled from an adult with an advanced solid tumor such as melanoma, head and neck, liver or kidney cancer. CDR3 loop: CASSLQGSTFDEQFF. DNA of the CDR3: TGTGCCAGCAGTCTACAGGGGAGTACATTCGATGAGCAGTTCTTC.